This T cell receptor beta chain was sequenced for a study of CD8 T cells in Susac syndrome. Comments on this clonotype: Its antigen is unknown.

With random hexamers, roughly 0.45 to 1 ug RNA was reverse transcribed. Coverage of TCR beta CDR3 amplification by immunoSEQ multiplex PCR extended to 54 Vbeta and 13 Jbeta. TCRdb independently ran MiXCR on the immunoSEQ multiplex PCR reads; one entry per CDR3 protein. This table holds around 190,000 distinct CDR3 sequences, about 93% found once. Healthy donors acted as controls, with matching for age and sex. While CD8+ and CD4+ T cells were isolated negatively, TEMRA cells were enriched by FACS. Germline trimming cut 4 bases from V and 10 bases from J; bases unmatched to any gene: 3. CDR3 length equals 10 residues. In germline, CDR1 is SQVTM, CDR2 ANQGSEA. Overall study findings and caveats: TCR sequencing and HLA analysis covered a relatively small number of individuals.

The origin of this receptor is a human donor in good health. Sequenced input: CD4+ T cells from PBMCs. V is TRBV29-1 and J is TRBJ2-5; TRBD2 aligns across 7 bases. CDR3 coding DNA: TGCAGCGTTGGGGAGGGGATCCAGTACTTC. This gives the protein CSVGEGIQYF.